This T cell receptor beta chain is drawn from a study of lung T cells in sarcoidosis with Löfgren's syndrome. Broader study findings: Löfgren's syndrome patients reportedly showed greatest TRAV12-1 and TRBV2 expansion versus controls.

In this sample, this clonotype turned up many times. Its target is unknown. Germline V lookup: CDR1 SGHTA, CDR2 FQGNSA. V lost 5 bases and J lost 7; bases outside the gene matches: 2. The CDR3 runs 12 residues. TCRdb used MiXCR to reprocess the reads, holding one entry per CDR3 protein. There are roughly 63,000 distinct CDR3 sequences in the sample; 21% occur only once, and about 2.3% lies in the top ten. Sequencing was performed on CD4+ T cells from PBMCs. V and J are TRBV7-2 and TRBJ2-1; TRBD2 aligns across 7 bases. This clonotype was obtained from a human donor with sarcoidosis (Löfgren's syndrome or another form), or a control subject (not recorded which). CDR3 bases: TGTGCCAGCAGCACCGGGGGGAATGAGCAGTTCTTC. Translated, it gives CASSTGGNEQFF.